Following are 10 T cell receptor beta chains from one sample sequenced in a study of CD8 T cells in ankylosing spondylitis (dated by TCRdb to 2016 to 2017). The library was made by 5' RACE. The instrument was an Illumina HiSeq 2500. TCRdb applied fastp at Q25 and MiXCR to the public reads, then kept only in-frame beta chains. Rows are combined by CDR3 protein, so each entry shows the most common genes and DNA. The sample profile shows roughly 140,000 distinct CDR3 sequences; 44% of them were found once. The biggest ten clones account for about 15% of the sample. The specimen was synovial fluid, either unsorted or a sorted T cell fraction (not recorded which). Source of these receptors: a male donor with ankylosing spondylitis.

The chain employs TRBV15 and TRBJ2-3; no clear D gene. The CDR3 spans 15 residues. The V end lost 5 bases, the J end lost 1 base, and 13 bases lay between the germline ends. Germline assignment: CDR1 LNHNV and CDR2 YYDKDF (reference sequence). The CDR3 region is CATSDGVTRTDTQYF. CDR3 sequence (DNA): TGTGCCACCAGCGATGGGGTGACGCGCACAGATACGCAGTATTTT.

This chain links TRBV6-2 or TRBV6-3 with TRBJ2-7; TRBD2 agrees at 7 bases. Unmatched junction bases numbered 5, after V lost 4 bases and J lost 2 bases. This CDR3 spans 14 amino acids. CDR1 and CDR2 (germline): MNHEY, SVGEGT. The CDR3: CASSFGTNTYEQYF. The CDR3 DNA is TGTGCCAGCAGTTTCGGGACTAACACCTACGAGCAGTACTTC.

V gene TRBV27 combines with J gene TRBJ1-2, with 10 bases aligning to TRBD1. The CDR3 length is 13 residues. Germline V gene lookup returns CDR1 MNHEY and CDR2 SMNVEV (reference sequence). V was clipped by 8 bases and J by 4 bases; unmatched bases: 4. This CDR3 reads CASRQGAGYGYTF. CDR3 sequence (DNA): TGTGCCAGCCGACAGGGGGCTGGCTATGGCTACACCTTC.

This clonotype was detected ten times or more. The J gene is TRBJ1-4, the V gene TRBV4-2; D is unclear. V dropped 2 bases and J dropped 8 bases, with 6 bases sitting between them. The CDR3 is made up of 12 amino acids. The germline V gene encodes CDR1 LGHNA and CDR2 YNFKEQ. The DNA of the CDR3 is TGTGCCAGCAGCCAACTCGGAGAAAAACTGTTTTTT. Its protein is CASSQLGEKLFF.

The rearrangement links TRBV11-1 to TRBJ1-6, with D uncertain. The CDR3 loop spans 18 amino acids. CDR1 and CDR2 (germline): SGHAT, FQDESV (reference sequence). V was trimmed by 3 bases and J by 0 bases, leaving 15 bases between them. CDR3 sequence: CASSFGRGKSSYNSPLHF. The CDR3 coding sequence is TGTGCCAGCAGCTTCGGACGAGGGAAGAGCTCCTATAATTCACCCCTCCACTTT.

In this sample, this clonotype turned up once. The rearrangement uses TRBV21-1 and TRBJ2-7; TRBD1, as called in the table, went unchecked against the DNA. TRBV21-1 is assigned pseudogene status. This CDR3 has 23 amino acids. The CDR3 loop is CASSTALTGGYTSGIFAFYEQYF. In DNA, the CDR3 is TGTGCCAGCAGCACCGCGTTGACAGGGGGCTATACTAGCGGGATTTTCGCTTTCTACGAGCAGTACTTC.

CDR3 DNA sequence: TGTGCCAGCGGGAATCCGGGACAGATCCAAGAGACCCAGTACTTC. Protein product: CASGNPGQIQETQYF. The chain recombines TRBV3-1 with TRBJ2-5, with 7 positions matching TRBD1. This CDR3 contains 15 residues. In germline, CDR1 is LGHDT, CDR2 YNNKEL (reference sequence). Unmatched junction bases numbered 10, after V lost 8 bases and J lost 1 base.

This chain uses TRBV11-1 with TRBJ1-1; 10 bases fit TRBD1. Unmatched junction bases numbered 13, after V lost 3 bases and J lost 3 bases. This CDR3 has 18 residues. CDR1 SGHAT and CDR2 FQDESV come from the germline V gene (reference sequence). Here the CDR3 DNA reads TGTGCCAGCAGCTTGCCCCGGGACAGGGGTTACATGGACACTGAAGCTTTCTTT. This gives the protein CASSLPRDRGYMDTEAFF.

The chain has TRBV5-6 and TRBJ2-7; no definite D call. Germline CDR1 and CDR2: SGHDT and YYEEEE. Trimming cost V 2 bases and J 4 bases, with 16 bases left between them. This CDR3 has 15 amino acids. In nucleotides, the CDR3 is TGTGCCAGCAGCTTAGGTATGGGTATAGTTTACGAGCAGTACTTC. Translation: CASSLGMGIVYEQYF.

V usage is TRBV12-3 or TRBV12-4 and J usage is TRBJ1-1; the D is unclear. V was pared by 1 base and J by 0 bases, with 15 bases between. The CDR3 runs 17 residues. This chain's CDR3 is CASSLGSEDFMNTEAFF. In DNA form, the CDR3 reads TGTGCCAGCAGTTTAGGGTCCGAGGATTTTATGAACACTGAAGCTTTCTTT.